This TCR beta chain was observed in a study of blood T cell repertoires in COVID-19. The CDR3 spans 16 residues. Germline V gene data show CDR1 as SGHAT and CDR2 as FQNNGV. V lost 5 bases, J lost 2 bases, and 9 bases stayed unmatched. Produced via immunoSEQ multiplex PCR; TCRdb's table is partial and in-frame only. This repertoire shows roughly 340,000 clones, approximately 91% found once; its top ten account for roughly 6.6%. Source material: peripheral blood. The origin of this receptor is a woman in her 70s with COVID-19, enrolled during active disease. The V call is TRBV11-2, the J call TRBJ2-7, with 10 bases matching TRBD2. CDR3 DNA: TGTGCCAGCAGCCCCACTAGCGGGGCGACGACCTACGAGCAGTACTTC. It is translated as CASSPTSGATTYEQYF.